This T cell receptor (beta chain) is from a study of blood T cells in healthy people across ages. This clonotype was seen only a few times. It was with a sample-barcoded 5' primer and a J-beta primer mix that a second PCR of about 7 to 12 cycles was run. From the 5' RACE reads, TCRdb called clonotypes with MiXCR, one entry per CDR3 protein. The table lists about 940,000 distinct CDR3 sequences, about 44% of them singletons. Trimming removed 4 bases at V and 0 bases at J, with 11 bases between. The germline CDR1 and CDR2 sequences are SGHTA and FQGNSA. This CDR3 comprises 15 residues. The sequence derives from a young man in good health. Sequencing used blood. This chain links TRBV7-2 with TRBJ2-3; the D gene could be TRBD1 or TRBD2 (5 bases each). The CDR3 reads CASSSDGTSTDTQYF. Written as DNA, the CDR3 is TGTGCCAGCAGCTCGGACGGGACGAGCACAGATACGCAGTATTTT.